This TCR beta chain was sequenced in a study of response to subunit inactivated influenza vaccine. Whole-study results and caveats: Every seasonal influenza vaccination brings in few new T cells, the authors suggested.

Comment on this clonotype: What it binds is not known.

TCRdb analysed the RT-PCR reads with MiXCR anew, one entry per CDR3 protein. Of roughly 670,000 distinct CDR3 sequences detected, 14% appear once; the ten largest clones hold 7.6%. Germline loops: CDR1 DFQATT, CDR2 SNEGSKA (reference sequence). V shed 2 bases and J 7 bases; nucleotides not matched to a gene: 12. This CDR3 comprises 18 residues. The material was PBMCs from blood, obtained less than 15 days before vaccination. This chain connects TRBV20-1 to TRBJ2-1; the match to TRBD2 covers 15 bases. The TCR was taken from a man aged 50 to 60 who received an inactivated influenza vaccine. In DNA, the CDR3 is TGCAGTGCTAGACGGCAGTCGGGACTAGCGGGAGGCATAAATGAGCAGTTCTTC. It is translated as CSARRQSGLAGGINEQFF.